The 10 T cell receptor beta chains below come from one sample, sequenced in a study of OX40 agonist ivuxolimab in advanced cancers. Method: immunoSEQ multiplex PCR; TCRdb's copy keeps in-frame clones and lacks some. Here the sample spans 60,000 to 90,000 clones, about 83% being singletons. The sample here was CD4+ or CD8+ T cells sorted from blood, taken in a trial of the OX40 agonist ivuxolimab. The receptor set was obtained from an adult with an advanced solid tumor such as melanoma, head and neck, liver or kidney cancer.

About this clone: In the same sample, other DNA sequences code for this CDR3. DNA of the CDR3: TGTGCCAGCGGGCAGGGGATCTACGAGCAGTACTTC. It is translated as CASGQGIYEQYF. The chain employs TRBV19 and TRBJ2-7, with D tentatively TRBD1 (6 bases). The CDR3 runs 12 residues. The germline V and J ends were trimmed by 9 bases and 3 bases, with 12 bases remaining between them. CDR1 LNHDA and CDR2 SQIVND come from the germline V gene (reference sequence).

The chain links TRBV10-2 to TRBJ2-1, with TRBD2 matching 11 bases. The germline V gene encodes CDR1 WSHSY and CDR2 SAAADI. Germline trimming cut 3 bases from V and 2 bases from J; bases unmatched to any gene: 3. This CDR3 is 16 amino acids long. The chain's CDR3 is CASSDRSGRAYNEQFF. CDR3 DNA: TGCGCCAGCAGTGACCGTAGCGGGAGGGCCTACAATGAGCAGTTCTTC.

This clone was recorded only once. The J gene is TRBJ1-1, the V gene TRBV5-4; 12 bases map to TRBD1. The CDR3 covers 19 residues. Germline V gene sequence: CDR1 SGHNT, CDR2 YYREEE (reference sequence). The V and J ends lost 3 bases and 1 base, in that order; junction bases with no gene match: 13. The CDR3 protein is CASSSSLGQGAFRNTEAFF. In DNA form, the CDR3 reads TGTGCCAGCAGCTCGTCGTTGGGACAGGGGGCGTTTCGGAACACTGAAGCTTTCTTT.

The chain joins TRBV19 to TRBJ2-5, with D possibly called TRBD1 or TRBD2 (6 bases each). Between the trimmed V and J ends, which lost 4 bases and 1 base, there was a span of 10 bases. The CDR3 runs 14 residues. In germline, CDR1 is LNHDA, CDR2 SQIVND (reference sequence). CDR3 DNA sequence: TGTGCCAGTAGTAGGGGGGCAGTCCAAGAGACCCAGTACTTC. Protein: CASSRGAVQETQYF.

The chain has TRBV30 and TRBJ2-5, with 7 bases that match TRBD1. This CDR3 region has 13 residues. J gave up 3 bases and V 5 bases, and 6 bases lay outside the gene matches. Germline CDR1 GTSNPN, CDR2 SVGIG (reference sequence). The CDR3 reads CAWEQGFEETQYF. In DNA, the CDR3 is TGTGCCTGGGAACAGGGGTTCGAAGAGACCCAGTACTTC.

The CDR3 protein is CASAGTGGWETQYF. CDR3 nucleotides: TGTGCCAGCGCTGGGACAGGGGGCTGGGAGACCCAGTACTTC. The rearrangement links TRBV27 to TRBJ2-5, with 12 bases identical to TRBD1. J gave up 5 bases and V 8 bases, and 6 bases lay outside the gene matches. This CDR3 has 14 amino acids. In germline, CDR1 is MNHEY, CDR2 SMNVEV (reference sequence).

This chain links TRBV7-2 with TRBJ2-1; 15 nucleotides match TRBD2. Germline assignment: CDR1 SGHTA and CDR2 FQGNSA. V shed 5 bases and J 9 bases; nucleotides not matched to a gene: 5. The CDR3 runs to 15 residues. Here the CDR3 reads CASSDGLAGGLEQFF. Written as DNA, the CDR3 is TGTGCCAGCAGCGATGGACTAGCGGGAGGGCTTGAGCAGTTCTTC.

The V gene is TRBV4-1, the J gene TRBJ2-5; 10 bases map to TRBD2. The J call may be incorrect, as the DNA end agrees better with TRBJ2-7. Germline loops: CDR1 MGHRA, CDR2 YSYEKL. The CDR3 has 18 amino acids. In DNA, the CDR3 is TGCGCCAGCAGCCAAGATGTGGCAGAGAGCGGGGGGGCCCTCGAGCAGTACTTC. Protein: CASSQDVAESGGALEQYF.

Points on this clone: This same CDR3 is encoded by further DNA sequences in the sample. For the CDR3, the DNA is TGCGCCAGCAGCTTGGAATTGCGCGGGAACACTGAAGCTTTCTTT. Its protein product is CASSLELRGNTEAFF. V usage is TRBV5-1 and J usage is TRBJ1-1; unclear D gene. Germline V gene data show CDR1 as SGHRS and CDR2 as YFSETQ. The CDR3 extends over 15 amino acids. V lost 0 bases, J lost 1 base, and 10 bases lay in between. The variable domain in full, completed from reference TRBV5-1 and TRBJ1-1, reads KAGVTQTPRYLIKTRGQQVTLSCSPISGHRSVSWYQQTPGQGLQFLFEYFSETQRNKGNFPGRFSGRQFSNSRSEMNVSTLELGDSALYLCASSLELRGNTEAFFGQGTRLTVV.

The chain couples TRBV18 to TRBJ1-5; 10 bases match TRBD1. This CDR3 spans 14 amino acids. V lost 8 bases and J lost 4; bases outside the gene matches: 5. Germline CDR1 and CDR2: KGHSH and LQKENI. The CDR3 reads CASQTGGVNQPQHF. The CDR3 DNA is TGTGCCAGCCAGACAGGGGGCGTGAATCAGCCCCAGCATTTT.